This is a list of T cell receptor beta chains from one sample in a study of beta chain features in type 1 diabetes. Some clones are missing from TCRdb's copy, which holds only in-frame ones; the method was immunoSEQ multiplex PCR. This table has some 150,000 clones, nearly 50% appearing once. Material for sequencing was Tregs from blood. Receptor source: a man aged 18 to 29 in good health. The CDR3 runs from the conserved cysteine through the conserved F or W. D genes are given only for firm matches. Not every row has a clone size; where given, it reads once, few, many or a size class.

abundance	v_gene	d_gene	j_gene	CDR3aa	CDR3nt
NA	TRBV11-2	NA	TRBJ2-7	CASSLVNRAYEQYF	TGTGCCAGCAGCTTAGTAAACAGAGCCTACGAGCAGTACTTC
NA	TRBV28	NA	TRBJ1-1	CASSFNPGDLMNTEAFF	TGTGCCAGCAGTTTCAATCCAGGGGACCTCATGAACACTGAAGCTTTCTTT
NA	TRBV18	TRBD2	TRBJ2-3	CASSQGLAGSTDTQYF	TGTGCCAGCTCACAGGGACTAGCGGGATCCACAGATACGCAGTATTTT
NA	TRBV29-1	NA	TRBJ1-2	CSVEETAIPYGYTF	TGCAGCGTTGAAGAGACAGCCATTCCCTATGGCTACACCTTC
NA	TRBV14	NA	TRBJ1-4	CASSQVAGEKLFF	TGTGCCAGCAGCCAAGTTGCAGGGGAAAAACTGTTTTTT
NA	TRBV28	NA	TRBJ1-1	CASRPPVGARTEAFF	TGTGCCAGCAGGCCCCCTGTAGGGGCGAGGACTGAAGCTTTCTTT
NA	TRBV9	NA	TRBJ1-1	CASSVIGGGGTEAFF	TGTGCCAGCAGCGTAATAGGTGGGGGAGGAACTGAAGCTTTCTTT
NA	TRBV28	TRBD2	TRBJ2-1	CASRHGAGSYNEQFF	TGTGCCAGCCGCCACGGAGCGGGATCCTACAATGAGCAGTTCTTC
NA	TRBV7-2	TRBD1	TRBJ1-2	CASSRTGIDGYTF	TGTGCCAGCAGCCGGACAGGGATTGATGGCTACACCTTC
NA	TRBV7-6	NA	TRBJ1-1	CASSLAPQGRAFF	TGTGCCAGCAGCTTAGCTCCACAGGGTCGAGCTTTCTTT
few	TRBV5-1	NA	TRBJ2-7	CASSLDYEQYF	TGCGCCAGCAGCCTGGACTACGAGCAGTACTTC
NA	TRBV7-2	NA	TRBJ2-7	CASSLVAGKVHEQYF	TGTGCCAGCAGCTTAGTGGCAGGGAAGGTCCACGAGCAGTACTTC
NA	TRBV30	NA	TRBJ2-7	CAWSTVDYYEQYF	TGTGCCTGGAGTACTGTAGACTACTACGAGCAGTACTTC
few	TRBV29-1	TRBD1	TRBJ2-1	CSVDGTAAYNEQFF	TGCAGCGTTGACGGGACAGCCGCCTACAATGAGCAGTTCTTC
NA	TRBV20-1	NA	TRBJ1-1	CSATYTEAFF	TGCAGTGCTACGTACACTGAAGCTTTCTTT
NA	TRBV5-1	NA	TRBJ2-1	CASSPRAGDEQFF	TGCGCCAGCAGCCCCCGGGCAGGGGACGAGCAGTTCTTC
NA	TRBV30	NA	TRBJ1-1	CAWRRGSYTEAFF	TGTGCCTGGCGGCGGGGCTCTTACACTGAAGCTTTCTTT
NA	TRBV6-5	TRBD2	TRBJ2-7	CASSPGRTYEQYF	TGTGCCAGCAGTCCCGGGAGGACCTACGAGCAGTACTTC
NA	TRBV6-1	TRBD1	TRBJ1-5	CASSVRDRGAGQPQHF	TGTGCCAGCAGTGTCCGGGACAGGGGTGCGGGACAGCCCCAGCATTTT
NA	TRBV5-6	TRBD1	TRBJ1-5	CASSLWDRGNQPQHF	TGTGCCAGCAGCTTGTGGGACAGGGGGAATCAGCCCCAGCATTTT
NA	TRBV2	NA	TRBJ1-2	CASRRGDYGYTF	TGTGCCAGCAGGCGGGGCGACTATGGCTACACCTTC
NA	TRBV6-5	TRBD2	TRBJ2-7	CASTPLAGGYEQYF	TGTGCCAGCACACCACTAGCGGGAGGGTACGAGCAGTACTTC
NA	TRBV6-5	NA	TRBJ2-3	CASTPPGRPGDTQYF	TGTGCCAGCACCCCTCCCGGCCGCCCGGGGGATACGCAGTATTTT
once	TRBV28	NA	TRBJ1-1	CASSLETGNTEAFF	TGTGCCAGCAGTTTAGAGACGGGGAACACTGAAGCTTTCTTT
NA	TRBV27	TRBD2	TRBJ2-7	CASSFSGGGSSYEQYF	TGTGCCAGCAGTTTTAGCGGGGGGGGGAGCTCCTACGAGCAGTACTTC
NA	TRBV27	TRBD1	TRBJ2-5	CASKGTGLGTQYF	TGTGCCAGCAAAGGGACAGGCCTGGGGACCCAGTACTTC
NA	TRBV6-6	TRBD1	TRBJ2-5	CASSYAGTGGTQYF	TGTGCCAGCAGTTACGCCGGGACAGGGGGGACCCAGTACTTC
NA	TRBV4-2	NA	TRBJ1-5	CASSQDGREEGNQPQHF	TGTGCCAGCAGCCAAGATGGCCGGGAGGAAGGCAATCAGCCCCAGCATTTT
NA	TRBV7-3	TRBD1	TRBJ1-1	CASSSRQGRTTEAFF	TGTGCCAGCAGCTCCCGACAGGGGCGGACCACTGAAGCTTTCTTT
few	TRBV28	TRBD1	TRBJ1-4	CASSRTGVNEKLFF	TGTGCCAGCAGTCGGACAGGGGTGAATGAAAAACTGTTTTTT
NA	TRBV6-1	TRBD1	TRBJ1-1	CASSTGVFTEAFF	TGTGCCAGCAGTACAGGGGTATTCACTGAAGCTTTCTTT
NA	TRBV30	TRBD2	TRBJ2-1	CAWSQTSAYNEQFF	TGTGCCTGGAGTCAAACTAGCGCATACAATGAGCAGTTCTTC
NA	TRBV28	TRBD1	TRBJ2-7	CASTVDRGVIRSYEQYF	TGTGCCAGCACTGTGGACAGGGGCGTGATTAGGTCCTACGAGCAGTACTTC
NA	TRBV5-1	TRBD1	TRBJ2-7	CASSSGTGGYEQYF	TGCGCCAGCAGCTCCGGGACAGGGGGCTACGAGCAGTACTTC
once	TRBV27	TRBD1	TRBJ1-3	CASSPDRGRNTIYF	TGTGCCAGCAGTCCGGACAGGGGTAGAAACACCATATATTTT
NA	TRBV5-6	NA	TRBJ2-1	CASSYSWGGTLGNEQFF	TGTGCCAGCAGCTATTCGTGGGGGGGCACGCTGGGCAATGAGCAGTTCTTC
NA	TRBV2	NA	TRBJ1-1	CASRFIGQHTEAFF	TGTGCCAGCAGGTTCATTGGACAGCACACTGAAGCTTTCTTT
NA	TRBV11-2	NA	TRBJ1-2	CASSLAGKFGGYTF	TGTGCCAGCAGCTTAGCCGGGAAGTTCGGTGGCTACACCTTC
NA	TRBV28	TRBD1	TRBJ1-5	CASSSPGQGANQPQHF	TGTGCCAGCAGTTCACCGGGACAGGGGGCCAATCAGCCCCAGCATTTT
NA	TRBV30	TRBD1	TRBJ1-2	CAWRTGLNTNYGYTF	TGTGCCTGGCGGACAGGGCTCAATACGAACTATGGCTACACCTTC
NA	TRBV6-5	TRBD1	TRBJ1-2	CASSTLTGINYGYTF	TGTGCCAGCAGTACCTTGACAGGGATCAACTATGGCTACACCTTC
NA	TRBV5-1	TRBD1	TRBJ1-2	CASSIRTGTLSNYGYTF	TGCGCCAGCAGCATCCGGACAGGGACGCTCTCTAACTATGGCTACACCTTC
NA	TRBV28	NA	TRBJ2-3	CASSLIGISTDTQYF	TGTGCCAGCAGTTTGATTGGCATTAGCACAGATACGCAGTATTTT
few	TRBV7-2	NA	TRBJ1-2	CASSLARGVQHYGYTF	TGTGCCAGCAGCTTAGCGCGCGGGGTCCAGCACTATGGCTACACCTTC
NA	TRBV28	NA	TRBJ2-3	CASRPPGVGTDTQYF	TGTGCCAGCAGACCCCCGGGGGTCGGTACAGATACGCAGTATTTT